The 27 T cell receptor beta chains given below trace back to one sample, sequenced in a study of molecular identifiers for immune sequencing clone quantification. A single record per CDR3 protein comes from TCRdb applying MiXCR to the PCR reads. The sample has approximately 500,000 distinct CDR3 sequences, 20% to 25% seen once. The source material was naive CD8+ T cells from blood, with Jurkat cell RNA spiked in. Sample subset: FACS-sorted CD8+CD4-CCR7+CD45RA+ naive T cells. The origin of the receptors is a human donor in good health. Some libraries in this study had Jurkat cell RNA spiked in.

This clonotype was counted many times. The rearrangement uses TRBV7-9 and TRBJ2-3; TRBD1 matches 9 bases. CDR1 is SEHNR, CDR2 FQNEAQ, per germline (reference sequence). This CDR3 comprises 16 residues. V was clipped by 5 bases and J by 5 bases; unmatched bases: 11. The CDR3 spells CASSRERTGAEDTQYF. The CDR3 region has the DNA TGTGCCAGCAGCCGAGAAAGGACAGGGGCGGAAGATACGCAGTATTTT.

This chain joins TRBV14 and TRBJ2-1; 11 bases line up with TRBD2. Germline-derived CDR1 and CDR2 are SGHDN and FVKESK. The CDR3 spans 19 residues. V shed 4 bases, J shed 5 bases, and the junction held 16 bases outside the gene matches. The CDR3 spells CASSRSGSGRAEYNNEQFF. CDR3 bases: TGTGCCAGCAGCCGAAGCGGTAGCGGGAGGGCCGAATATAACAATGAGCAGTTCTTC.

J is TRBJ2-3 and V is TRBV12-3 or TRBV12-4; D possibly corresponds to TRBD2 (6 bases). V lost 6 bases, J lost 0 bases, and 13 bases lay in between. The CDR3 spans 15 residues. The CDR3 DNA sequence: TGTGCCAGCAGGCCGGGGGACTCTAGCACAGATACGCAGTATTTT. As protein: CASRPGDSSTDTQYF.

This clonotype was recorded once. A read error may be the cause here, since a much bigger clone is one base away. The chain has TRBV4-1 and TRBJ1-1; D is possibly TRBD1 (6 bases). Germline CDR1 reads MGHRA; CDR2 reads YSYEKL. The CDR3 runs to 13 residues. Trimming pared 2 bases from V and 7 bases from J, leaving 11 bases between. The CDR3 DNA follows: TGCGCCAGCAGCCAAAAGGTGGACAGTGAAGCTTTCTTT. This encodes CASSQKVDSEAFF.

The J gene is TRBJ2-7, the V gene TRBV19, with 11 bases matching TRBD1. Germline CDR1 reads LNHDA; CDR2 reads SQIVND (reference sequence). The junction had 5 bases not matched to a gene; V was cut back by 7 bases and J by 3 bases. The CDR3 runs to 14 residues. This CDR3 reads CASTLGQGDYEQYF. For the CDR3, the DNA is TGTGCCAGTACCCTGGGACAGGGGGACTACGAGCAGTACTTC.

V gene TRBV24-1 combines with J gene TRBJ2-3, with D perhaps given as TRBD1 or TRBD2 (6 bases each). From germline, CDR1 is KGHDR and CDR2 SFDVKD. The CDR3 contains 15 residues. V shed 6 bases and J shed 1 base, with 13 bases lying between them. CDR3 sequence (DNA): TGTGCCACCAGTTCGAACCGGGGGCGCACAGATACGCAGTATTTT. It translates to CATSSNRGRTDTQYF.

The chain joins TRBV7-8 to TRBJ2-7, with a tentative D call TRBD1 (6 bases). The germline V gene encodes CDR1 SGHVS and CDR2 FQNEAQ. This CDR3 spans 16 amino acids. The V end was cut by 4 bases, the J end by 0 bases, with 16 bases between. This CDR3 is CASSSIGQTVSYEQYF. Here the CDR3 DNA reads TGTGCCAGCAGCTCCATTGGACAGACCGTCTCCTACGAGCAGTACTTC.

This clonotype appeared a few times. This chain joins TRBV2 and TRBJ1-2; D uncertain. The germline V gene encodes CDR1 SNHLY and CDR2 FYNNEI. This CDR3 has 15 amino acids. V lost 6 bases and J lost 0, with 14 bases in between. CDR3 protein: CASRPEGYANYGYTF. In DNA, the CDR3 is TGTGCCAGCAGACCCGAGGGATATGCTAACTATGGCTACACCTTC. Complete variable domain (other parts from reference TRBV2 and TRBJ1-2): EPEVTQTPSHQVTQMGQEVILRCVPISNHLYFYWYRQILGQKVEFLVSFYNNEISEKSEIFDDQFSVERPDGSNFTLKIRSTKLEDSAMYFCASRPEGYANYGYTFGSGTRLTVV.

In this sample, this clonotype turned up many times. The chain employs TRBV20-1 and TRBJ2-7, with no clear D. Trimming removed 0 bases at V and 2 bases at J, with 11 bases between. This CDR3 contains 14 residues. Germline assignment: CDR1 DFQATT and CDR2 SNEGSKA (reference sequence). For the CDR3, the DNA is TGCAGTGCTAGAGATCTAAGTACTACCTACGAGCAGTACTTC. Protein sequence: CSARDLSTTYEQYF.

J is TRBJ2-7 and V is TRBV2, with D unclear. CDR1 is SNHLY and CDR2 is FYNNEI in the germline V gene. There are 13 residues in the CDR3. Trimming shortened V by 5 bases and J by 1 base, and 9 bases separated the two germline ends. This CDR3 reads CASSPGKSYEQYF. The CDR3 DNA reads TGTGCCAGCAGTCCAGGAAAGTCCTACGAGCAGTACTTC.

Points on this clonotype: This clone may be a read error of a much larger clone one base away. The genes are TRBV5-1 and TRBJ1-1, with D maybe TRBD1 (6 bases). Trimming pared 5 bases from V and 3 bases from J, leaving 14 bases between. Looked up from germline, CDR1 is SGHRS and CDR2 is YFSETQ. The CDR3 spans 14 residues. The CDR3 nucleotides read TGCGCCAGCAGGCCAGGGGACATGGACACTGAAGCTTTCTTT. This gives the protein CASRPGDMDTEAFF.

There are many counts of this clonotype. V and J are TRBV19 and TRBJ2-3, with D maybe TRBD1 (5 bases). Trimming left V 3 bases short and J 4 bases short, with 11 bases between. There are 14 residues in the CDR3. Germline CDR1 reads LNHDA; CDR2 reads SQIVND (reference sequence). The CDR3 region is CASSMGQAPDTQYF. The CDR3 coding sequence is TGTGCCAGTAGTATGGGGCAAGCGCCAGATACGCAGTATTTT. The full variable domain, completed using reference TRBV19 and TRBJ2-3, is DGGITQSPKYLFRKEGQNVTLSCEQNLNHDAMYWYRQDPGQGLRLIYYSQIVNDFQKGDIAEGYSVSREKKESFPLTVTSAQKNPTAFYLCASSMGQAPDTQYFGPGTRLTVL.

This clonotype was counted at least ten times. The V call is TRBV7-6, the J call TRBJ2-3, with a tentative D call TRBD2 (5 bases). The CDR3 is 15 amino acids. V lost 5 bases to trimming and J lost 2 bases, with 14 bases between them. CDR1 and CDR2 from the germline V gene are SGHVS and FNYEAQ. CDR3 sequence (DNA): TGTGCCAGCAGCCCAGTCGGGATCCCCACAGATACGCAGTATTTT. It yields the protein CASSPVGIPTDTQYF.

The J gene is TRBJ1-1, the V gene TRBV7-9; D uncertain. V was shortened by 2 bases and J by 1 base, with 8 bases between the two germline ends. This CDR3 has 14 residues. Germline assignment: CDR1 SEHNR and CDR2 FQNEAQ (reference sequence). Written as DNA, the CDR3 is TGTGCCAGCAGCTTAACGTCAGAGAACACTGAAGCTTTCTTT. Residues: CASSLTSENTEAFF.

Ten or more counts support this clonotype. V gene TRBV2 combines with J gene TRBJ2-3; 9 bases align to TRBD2. CDR1 SNHLY and CDR2 FYNNEI come from the germline V gene. The CDR3 loop spans 15 amino acids. Trimming removed 5 bases from V and 5 bases from J; junction bases left unmatched: 8. Here the CDR3 reads CASSSRGLAGDTQYF. In DNA form, the CDR3 reads TGTGCCAGCAGTTCCCGGGGACTAGCAGGAGATACGCAGTATTTT.

This clonotype was counted ten times or more. The genes are TRBV5-4 and TRBJ1-1, with unresolved D. The CDR3 sequence is 16 residues long. The ends were cut back, 2 bases at V and 0 bases at J, with 14 bases in the middle. Germline V gives CDR1 SGHNT, CDR2 YYREEE (reference sequence). CDR3: CASSFPAADMNTEAFF. CDR3 nucleotides: TGTGCCAGCAGCTTCCCGGCAGCCGACATGAACACTGAAGCTTTCTTT.

Of note for this clonotype: A much larger clone lies one base from this, so it may be a read error. The chain carries TRBV6-5 and TRBJ1-1, with 7 bases identical to TRBD1. CDR1 MNHEY and CDR2 SVGAGI come from the germline V gene. The CDR3 spans 15 residues. The CDR3 loop is CASSSARQGDTEACF. CDR3 coding DNA: TGTGCCAGCAGCTCCGCGCGACAGGGCGACACTGAAGCTTGCTTT.

This clonotype appeared many times. The V call is TRBV2, the J call TRBJ2-3; D is perhaps TRBD2 (5 bases). CDR1 and CDR2 (germline): SNHLY, FYNNEI. The CDR3 covers 17 residues. The V and J ends lost 0 bases and 3 bases respectively, with 16 bases between them. The CDR3 region is CASSEALTGYSTDTQYF. The CDR3 DNA reads as TGTGCCAGCAGTGAAGCGCTGACGGGATATTCAACAGATACGCAGTATTTT. Complete variable domain (other parts from reference TRBV2 and TRBJ2-3): EPEVTQTPSHQVTQMGQEVILRCVPISNHLYFYWYRQILGQKVEFLVSFYNNEISEKSEIFDDQFSVERPDGSNFTLKIRSTKLEDSAMYFCASSEALTGYSTDTQYFGPGTRLTVL.

This clonotype was counted between two and nine times. V is TRBV7-9 and J is TRBJ1-5; no clear D. The CDR3 spans 13 residues. V was clipped by 1 base and J by 11 bases, with 12 bases between them. Germline CDR1 reads SEHNR; CDR2 reads FQNEAQ (reference sequence). In nucleotides, the CDR3 is TGTGCCAGCAGCTTAGGTGGGTCGGGTACCCAGCATTTT. It codes for CASSLGGSGTQHF.

A note on this clonotype: A read error may explain this, as a much larger clone is one base away. This chain connects TRBV5-8 to TRBJ2-3; 9 bases agree with TRBD2. V trimming: 3 bases; J trimming: 2 bases; junction bases outside the gene matches: 10. The CDR3 consists of 17 residues. Germline CDR1 and CDR2: SGHTS and YDEGEE. The CDR3, as DNA: TGTGCCAGCAGCTGGGAGACTTGCGGGGGGGTCACAGATACGCAGTATTTT. This gives the protein CASSWETCGGVTDTQYF.

The chain carries TRBV4-1 and TRBJ2-3; no clear D. This CDR3 has 14 residues. Trimming took 1 base from V and 2 from J, leaving 7 bases between them. Germline CDR1 is MGHRA and CDR2 is YSYEKL. CDR3 protein: CASSQGSLTDTQYF. The CDR3 nucleotides are TGCGCCAGCAGCCAAGGGTCTCTCACAGATACGCAGTATTTT.

In this sample, this clonotype turned up many times. The chain links TRBV4-3 to TRBJ1-1, with 9 bases that match TRBD1. Germline loops: CDR1 LGHNA, CDR2 YSLEER. The CDR3 loop spans 17 amino acids. V gave up 4 bases and J gave up 0 bases; unmatched junction bases: 9. CDR3 loop: CASSLTGTGSVNTEAFF. As DNA, the CDR3 is TGCGCCAGCAGCCTAACCGGGACAGGGTCTGTGAACACTGAAGCTTTCTTT.

This clonotype occurred many times. The chain combines TRBV7-8 with TRBJ2-3; 13 positions match TRBD2. J was trimmed by 4 bases and V by 4 bases; bases with no gene match: 2. This CDR3 comprises 15 residues. The V gene's germline CDR1 is SGHVS and CDR2 FQNEAQ. CDR3 bases: TGTGCCAGCAGCTGGACTAGCGGGAGACCAGATACGCAGTATTTT. Translation: CASSWTSGRPDTQYF.

The DNA for the CDR3 is TGTGCCAGCAGAATTTTCTCCAGGGCCCCAGGTGAGCAGTTCTTC. Translated: CASRIFSRAPGEQFF. The chain combines TRBV13 with TRBJ2-1; TRBD1 is a possible D gene (5 bases). CDR1 PRHDT and CDR2 FYEKMQ come from the germline V gene (reference sequence). Deletions cut 6 bases from V and 9 bases from J, with 21 bases between. This CDR3 contains 15 residues. The full variable domain, completed using reference TRBV13 and TRBJ2-1, is AAGVIQSPRHLIKEKRETATLKCYPIPRHDTVYWYQQGPGQDPQFLISFYEKMQSDKGSIPDRFSAQQFSDYHSELNMSSLELGDSALYFCASRIFSRAPGEQFFGPGTRLTVL.

V gene TRBV6-6 combines with J gene TRBJ1-1, with D unresolved. There are 12 residues in the CDR3. Trimming shortened V by 8 bases and J by 5 bases, and 12 bases separated the two germline ends. Germline V gives CDR1 MNHNY, CDR2 SVGAGI (reference sequence). The chain's CDR3 is CASLWSVTEAFF. DNA of the CDR3: TGTGCCAGCCTATGGTCGGTGACTGAAGCTTTCTTT.

This clonotype was seen ten or more times. V is TRBV20-1 and J is TRBJ2-5; D gene unclear. CDR1 and CDR2 from the germline V gene are DFQATT and SNEGSKA (reference sequence). CDR3 length: 15 amino acids. Trimming shortened V by 2 bases and J by 3 bases, and 16 bases separated the two germline ends. The CDR3 nucleotides read TGCAGTGCTAGAACATCTTCAGCTATAGAAGAGACCCAGTACTTC. It is translated as CSARTSSAIEETQYF.

Concerning this clonotype itself: The germline gene is not matched at one end of the junction; a read error may be the cause. The V gene is TRBV4-1, the J gene TRBJ2-5; the match to TRBD2 covers 8 bases. Germline V gene lookup returns CDR1 MGHRA and CDR2 YSYEKL. This CDR3 contains 16 residues. As DNA, the CDR3 is TGCGCCAACAGCCAAGATCGACTAGCGAGGCGCAAGACCCAGTACTTC. Amino acid sequence: CANSQDRLARRKTQYF.